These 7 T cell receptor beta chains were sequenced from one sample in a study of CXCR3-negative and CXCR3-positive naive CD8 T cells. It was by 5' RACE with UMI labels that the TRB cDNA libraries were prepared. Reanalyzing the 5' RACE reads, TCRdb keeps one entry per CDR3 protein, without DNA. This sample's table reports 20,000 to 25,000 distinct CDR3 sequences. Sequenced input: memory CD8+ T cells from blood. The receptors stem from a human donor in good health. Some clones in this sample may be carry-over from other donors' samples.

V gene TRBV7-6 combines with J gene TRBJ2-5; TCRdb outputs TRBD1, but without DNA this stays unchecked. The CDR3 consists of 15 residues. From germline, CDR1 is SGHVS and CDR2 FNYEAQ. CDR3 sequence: CASSLLGGALETQYF.

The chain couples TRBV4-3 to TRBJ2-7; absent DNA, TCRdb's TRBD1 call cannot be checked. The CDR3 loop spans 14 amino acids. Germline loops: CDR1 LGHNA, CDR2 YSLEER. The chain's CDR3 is CASSTDSYGYEQYF.

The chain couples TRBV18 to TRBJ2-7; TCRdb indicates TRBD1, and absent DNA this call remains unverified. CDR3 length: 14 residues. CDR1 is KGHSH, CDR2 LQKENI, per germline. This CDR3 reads CASSPFGTDYEQYF.

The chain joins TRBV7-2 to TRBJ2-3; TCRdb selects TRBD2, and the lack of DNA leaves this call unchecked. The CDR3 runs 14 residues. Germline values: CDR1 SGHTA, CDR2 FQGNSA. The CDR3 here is CASSLDLAGDTQYF.

The CDR3 sequence: CSAGDRGNYGYTF. The chain combines TRBV20-1 with TRBJ1-2; the D gene TCRdb calls, TRBD1, cannot be checked with no DNA. The CDR3 contains 13 residues. Germline lookup yields CDR1 DFQATT and CDR2 SNEGSKA (reference sequence).

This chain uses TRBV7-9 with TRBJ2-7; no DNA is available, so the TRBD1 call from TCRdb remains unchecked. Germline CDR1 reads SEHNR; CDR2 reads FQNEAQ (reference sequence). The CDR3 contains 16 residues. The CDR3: CASRTPRQGSSYEQYF.

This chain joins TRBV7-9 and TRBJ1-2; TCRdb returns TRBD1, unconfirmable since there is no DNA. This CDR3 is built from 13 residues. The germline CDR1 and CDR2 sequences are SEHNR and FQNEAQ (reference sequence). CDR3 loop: CASSWTGDYGYTF.